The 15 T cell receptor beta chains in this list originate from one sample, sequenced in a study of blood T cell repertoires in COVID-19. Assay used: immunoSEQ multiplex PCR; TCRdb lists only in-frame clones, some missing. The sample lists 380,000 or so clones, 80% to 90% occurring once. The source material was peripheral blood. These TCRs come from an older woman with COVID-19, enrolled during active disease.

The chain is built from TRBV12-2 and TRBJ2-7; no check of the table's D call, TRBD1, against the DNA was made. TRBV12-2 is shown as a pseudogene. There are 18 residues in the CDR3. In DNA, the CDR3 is TGTGCAAGTCGCTTAGAGGACAGAGGGACAGGGCCTGAATACGAGCAGTACTTC. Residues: CASRLEDRGTGPEYEQYF.

The CDR3 DNA reads as TGTGCCAGCAGCTCAGACAGGGCCAACGAGCAGTACTTC. The encoded protein is CASSSDRANEQYF. The chain carries TRBV11-1 and TRBJ2-7, with 7 bases fitting TRBD1. The CDR3 has 13 amino acids. Germline CDR1 reads SGHAT; CDR2 reads FQDESV (reference sequence). V lost 4 bases and J lost 5; bases outside the gene matches: 5.

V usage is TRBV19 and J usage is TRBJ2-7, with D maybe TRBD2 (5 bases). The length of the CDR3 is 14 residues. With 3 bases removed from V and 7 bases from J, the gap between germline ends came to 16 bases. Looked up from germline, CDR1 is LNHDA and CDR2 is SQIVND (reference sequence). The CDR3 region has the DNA TGTGCCAGTAGTATGGGTTGGGGTGGGGAGGAGCAGTACTTC. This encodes CASSMGWGGEEQYF.

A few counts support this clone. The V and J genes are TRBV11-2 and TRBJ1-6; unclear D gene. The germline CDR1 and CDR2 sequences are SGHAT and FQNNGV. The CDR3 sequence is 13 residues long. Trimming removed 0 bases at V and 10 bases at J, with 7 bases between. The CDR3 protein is CASSLDLGSPLHF. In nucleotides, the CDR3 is TGTGCCAGCAGCTTAGATCTGGGCTCACCCCTCCACTTT.

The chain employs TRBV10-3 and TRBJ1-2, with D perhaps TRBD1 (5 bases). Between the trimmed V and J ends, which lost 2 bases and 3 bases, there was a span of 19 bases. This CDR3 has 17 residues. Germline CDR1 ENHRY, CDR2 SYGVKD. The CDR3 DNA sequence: TGTGCCATCAGTGAGCCCGAAGGGAGGGGTCTAGACTATGGCTACACCTTC. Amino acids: CAISEPEGRGLDYGYTF.

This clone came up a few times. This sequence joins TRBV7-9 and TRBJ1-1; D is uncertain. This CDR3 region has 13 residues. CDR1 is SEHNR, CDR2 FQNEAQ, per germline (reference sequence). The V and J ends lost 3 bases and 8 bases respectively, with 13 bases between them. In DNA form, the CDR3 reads TGTGCCAGCAGCTTTGGAGATAGAGTAGAAGCTTTCTTT. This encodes CASSFGDRVEAFF.

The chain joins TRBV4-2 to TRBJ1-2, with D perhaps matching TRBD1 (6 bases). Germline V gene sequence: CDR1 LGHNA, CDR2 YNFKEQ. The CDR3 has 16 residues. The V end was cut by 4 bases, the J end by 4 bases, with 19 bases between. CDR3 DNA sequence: TGTGCCAGCAGCCCCCCCCCGGGGGGGCAGTCCTATGGCTACACCTTC. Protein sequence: CASSPPPGGQSYGYTF.

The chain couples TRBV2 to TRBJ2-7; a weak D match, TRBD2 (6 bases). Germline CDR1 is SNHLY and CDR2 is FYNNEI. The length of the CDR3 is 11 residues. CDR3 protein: CGTSRSYEQYF. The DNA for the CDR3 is TGTGGTACTAGCAGGTCCTACGAGCAGTACTTC.

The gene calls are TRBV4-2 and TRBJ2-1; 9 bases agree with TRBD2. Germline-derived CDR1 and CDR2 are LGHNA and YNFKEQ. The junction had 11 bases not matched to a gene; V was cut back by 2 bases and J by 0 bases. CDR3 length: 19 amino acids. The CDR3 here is CASSQNVRAGGLSYNEQFF. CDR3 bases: TGTGCCAGCAGCCAAAATGTTCGAGCGGGGGGTCTCTCCTACAATGAGCAGTTCTTC.

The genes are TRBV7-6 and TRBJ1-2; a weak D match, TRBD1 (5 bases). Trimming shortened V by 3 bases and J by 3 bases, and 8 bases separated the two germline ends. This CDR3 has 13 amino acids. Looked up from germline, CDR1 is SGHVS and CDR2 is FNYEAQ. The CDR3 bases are TGTGCCAGCAGCTTGGGGGGGGACTATGGCTACACCTTC. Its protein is CASSLGGDYGYTF.

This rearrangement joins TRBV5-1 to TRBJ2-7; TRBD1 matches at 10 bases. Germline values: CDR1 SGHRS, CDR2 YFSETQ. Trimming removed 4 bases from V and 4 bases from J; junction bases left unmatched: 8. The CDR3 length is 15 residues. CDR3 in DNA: TGCGCCAGCAGCCATGGGACAGGGGAAGTGTACGAGCAGTACTTC. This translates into CASSHGTGEVYEQYF.

CDR3 nucleotide sequence: TGTGCCAGCAGCTTAGAGGTTGGACTAGCGGGGGACCCAAACCAAGAGACCCAGTACTTC. This codes for CASSLEVGLAGDPNQETQYF. V usage is TRBV7-8 and J usage is TRBJ2-5; 13 bases align to TRBD2. The CDR3 sequence is 20 residues long. The J segment lost 0 bases and the V segment lost 1 base, leaving 11 bases of the junction unmatched. Germline CDR1 reads SGHVS; CDR2 reads FQNEAQ.

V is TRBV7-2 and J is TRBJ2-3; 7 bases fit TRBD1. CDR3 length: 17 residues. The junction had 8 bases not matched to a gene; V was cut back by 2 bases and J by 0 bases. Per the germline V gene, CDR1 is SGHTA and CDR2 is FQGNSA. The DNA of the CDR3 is TGTGCCAGCAGCTTATCAGTCGACAGGGCTAGCACAGATACGCAGTATTTT. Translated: CASSLSVDRASTDTQYF.

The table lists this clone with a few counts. The CDR3: CASSVDSNGELFF. In nucleotides, the CDR3 is TGTGCCAGCAGTGTCGACAGCAACGGGGAGCTGTTTTTT. The chain couples TRBV2 to TRBJ2-2; a weak D match, TRBD1 (5 bases). The CDR3 consists of 13 residues. The germline V gene encodes CDR1 SNHLY and CDR2 FYNNEI. Trimming removed 4 bases at V and 7 bases at J, with 10 bases between.

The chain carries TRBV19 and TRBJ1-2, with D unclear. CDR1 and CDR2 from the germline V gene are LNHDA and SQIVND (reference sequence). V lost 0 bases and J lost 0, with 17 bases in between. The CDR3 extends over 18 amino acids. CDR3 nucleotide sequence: TGTGCCAGTAGTATAGATGTACTGTTCAGTGACTCTAACTATGGCTACACCTTC. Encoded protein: CASSIDVLFSDSNYGYTF. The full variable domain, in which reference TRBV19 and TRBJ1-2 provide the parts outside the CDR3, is DGGITQSPKYLFRKEGQNVTLSCEQNLNHDAMYWYRQDPGQGLRLIYYSQIVNDFQKGDIAEGYSVSREKKESFPLTVTSAQKNPTAFYLCASSIDVLFSDSNYGYTFGSGTRLTVV.